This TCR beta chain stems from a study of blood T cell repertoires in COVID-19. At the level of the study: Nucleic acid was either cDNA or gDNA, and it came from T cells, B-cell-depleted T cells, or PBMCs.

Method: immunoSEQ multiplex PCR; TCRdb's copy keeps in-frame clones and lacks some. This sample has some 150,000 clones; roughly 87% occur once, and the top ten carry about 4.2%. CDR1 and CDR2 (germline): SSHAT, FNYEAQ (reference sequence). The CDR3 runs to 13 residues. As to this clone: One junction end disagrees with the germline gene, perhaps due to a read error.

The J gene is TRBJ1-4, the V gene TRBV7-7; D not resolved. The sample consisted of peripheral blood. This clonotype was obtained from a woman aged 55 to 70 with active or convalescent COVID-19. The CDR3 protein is CASSLALNEKLFF. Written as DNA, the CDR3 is TGTGCTAGCAGCTTAGCCCTAAATGAAAAACTGTTTTTT.